The 24 T cell receptor beta chains given below trace back to one sample, sequenced in a study of T-cell reconstitution after alpha-beta-depleted transplantation in children (dated by TCRdb to the mid-2010s). The library was prepared using PCR. The listed sequencing device is Illumina HiSeq 2500. TCR libraries were prepared with molecular barcoding, using unique molecular identifiers to normalize TCRbeta repertoire quantification. Using fastp trimming at Q25 and MiXCR clonotype assembly, TCRdb reanalyzed the public sequencing data and kept in-frame beta chains. CDR3 protein duplicates are merged, each entry listing the most common genes and DNA. This sample lists about 480,000 distinct CDR3 sequences; approximately 13% were detected once. The ten largest account for less than 6.5% of the sample. The material sequenced was PBMCs from the stem cell graft donor, taken from the stem cell graft. All receptors come from a human donor who donated a stem cell graft to a child with combined immunodeficiency.

This clonotype was counted only a few times. V is TRBV5-1 and J is TRBJ1-1; TRBD1 is a possible D gene (5 bases). The CDR3 contains 13 residues. V lost 4 bases and J lost 4, with 11 bases in between. Germline values: CDR1 SGHRS, CDR2 YFSETQ. The CDR3 spells CASSPTVRTEAFF. In DNA form, the CDR3 reads TGCGCCAGCAGCCCGACAGTACGCACTGAAGCTTTCTTT. The whole variable domain, remainder taken from reference TRBV5-1 and TRBJ1-1, is KAGVTQTPRYLIKTRGQQVTLSCSPISGHRSVSWYQQTPGQGLQFLFEYFSETQRNKGNFPGRFSGRQFSNSRSEMNVSTLELGDSALYLCASSPTVRTEAFFGQGTRLTVV.

V is TRBV6-6 and J is TRBJ2-5; possible D gene TRBD2, 6 bases. This CDR3 has 12 residues. CDR1 MNHNY and CDR2 SVGAGI come from the germline V gene (reference sequence). The V gene lost 6 bases and the J gene lost 9 bases, with 14 bases spanning the gap. For the CDR3, the DNA is TGTGCCAGCAGCACGGGACTCGGATCCCAGTACTTC. It codes for CASSTGLGSQYF.

V and J are TRBV15 and TRBJ2-2, with D perhaps TRBD1 or TRBD2 (7 bases each). This CDR3 comprises 16 residues. V shed 4 bases and J shed 3 bases, with 15 bases lying between them. In germline, CDR1 is LNHNV, CDR2 YYDKDF (reference sequence). The CDR3: CATSTRGGVDTGELFF. Written as DNA, the CDR3 is TGTGCCACCAGCACCAGGGGGGGGGTAGACACCGGGGAGCTGTTTTTT.

This clonotype was counted at least ten times. The chain joins TRBV12-3 or TRBV12-4 to TRBJ1-2, with D tentatively TRBD1 (5 bases). This CDR3 has 13 residues. Trimming stripped 3 bases from V and 3 bases from J, with 8 bases between. CDR3 sequence reads: CASSFGGDYGYTF. DNA for the CDR3: TGTGCCAGCAGTTTTGGGGGGGACTATGGCTACACCTTC.

DNA for the CDR3: TGTGCCAGCAGTTACGGGAGCGGGAGAACAGATACGCAGTATTTT. It encodes CASSYGSGRTDTQYF. This rearrangement joins TRBV6-5 to TRBJ2-3; 8 bases map to TRBD2. Germline loops: CDR1 MNHEY, CDR2 SVGAGI. Trimming took 2 bases from V and 3 from J; bases not matched to a gene: 4. The CDR3 extends over 15 amino acids.

This clonotype was seen a few times. V usage is TRBV7-9 and J usage is TRBJ2-1, with D perhaps given as TRBD1 or TRBD2 (5 bases each). Germline CDR1 and CDR2: SEHNR and FQNEAQ (reference sequence). Trimming pared 2 bases from V and 0 bases from J, leaving 8 bases between. This CDR3 region has 15 residues. The CDR3, as DNA: TGTGCCAGCAGCTTACCAGGGACCTCCTACAATGAGCAGTTCTTC. It specifies CASSLPGTSYNEQFF.

The V and J genes are TRBV7-6 and TRBJ2-5, with 10 bases fitting TRBD2. This CDR3 comprises 15 residues. In germline, CDR1 is SGHVS, CDR2 FNYEAQ. With V trimmed by 5 bases and J by 1 base, 4 bases remained unmatched. The CDR3 region is CASSRTSGIQETQYF. CDR3 in DNA: TGTGCCAGCAGCCGGACTAGCGGTATCCAAGAGACCCAGTACTTC.

In its sample, this clonotype was seen many times. Its ends do not fully match the called genes, so a read error is possible. V and J are TRBV9 and TRBJ2-3; 10 bases align to TRBD2. The germline V gene has CDR1 SGDLS and CDR2 YYNGEE. This CDR3 has 15 amino acids. This CDR3 is CASNVAGGGTDTQYF. DNA of the CDR3: TGTGCCAGCAACGTAGCGGGGGGAGGCACAGATACGCAGTATTTT.

This clonotype has more than one count but fewer than ten. The J gene is TRBJ2-1, the V gene TRBV6-2 or TRBV6-3; D may be TRBD2 (6 bases). Germline CDR1 and CDR2: MNHEY and SVGEGT. The CDR3 has 16 residues. V was pared by 0 bases and J by 12 bases, with 21 bases between. As DNA, the CDR3 is TGTGCCAGCAGTTACTCGGGCGGGGAAGGTACAATGAGGCAGTTCTTC. This translates into CASSYSGGEGTMRQFF.

This sequence joins TRBV5-1 and TRBJ1-1; 7 bases agree with TRBD1. Trimming at V came to 0 bases and at J to 1 base, leaving 3 bases not matched to a gene. Looked up from germline, CDR1 is SGHRS and CDR2 is YFSETQ. This CDR3 spans 15 amino acids. The CDR3 DNA follows: TGCGCCAGCAGCTTGGAGGGGGCGTCGAACACTGAAGCTTTCTTT. Translated: CASSLEGASNTEAFF.

The J gene is TRBJ1-1, the V gene TRBV20-1, with D unresolved. The ends were cut back, 2 bases at V and 5 bases at J, with 12 bases in the middle. Germline values: CDR1 DFQATT, CDR2 SNEGSKA (reference sequence). There are 13 residues in the CDR3. The CDR3 DNA is TGCAGTGCTAGACCCACAGTGAGGACTGAAGCTTTCTTT. As protein: CSARPTVRTEAFF.

This clonotype turned up a few times. The V gene is TRBV5-4, the J gene TRBJ2-6, with 8 bases that match TRBD1. Losses at the gene ends were 1 base for V and 4 bases for J; bases not matched to a gene: 7. Germline V gene sequence: CDR1 SGHNT, CDR2 YYREEE (reference sequence). This CDR3 comprises 17 residues. The CDR3 spells CASSLYRGAAGANVLTF. CDR3 nucleotides: TGTGCCAGCAGCTTGTACAGGGGGGCAGCGGGGGCCAACGTCCTGACTTTC.

The table lists this clonotype with a few counts. The genes are TRBV6-5 and TRBJ2-7, with D possibly matching TRBD1 (5 bases). Germline assignment: CDR1 MNHEY and CDR2 SVGAGI. The CDR3 runs to 16 residues. Trimming cost V 0 bases and J 4 bases, with 16 bases left between them. The CDR3 DNA reads as TGTGCCAGCAGTTACTCCTCACCCCAGGGCGGTTACGAGCAGTACTTC. As protein: CASSYSSPQGGYEQYF.

This clonotype was picked up a small number of times. The V call is TRBV5-1, the J call TRBJ2-1; TRBD2 agrees at 11 bases. The trim removed 2 bases at V and 6 bases at J, leaving 4 bases unmatched. Germline CDR1 SGHRS, CDR2 YFSETQ. The CDR3 consists of 15 residues. The CDR3 here is CASSLLAGDINEQFF. The DNA for the CDR3 is TGCGCCAGCAGCTTACTAGCGGGGGATATCAATGAGCAGTTCTTC.

This clonotype occurred a few times. The chain joins TRBV7-9 to TRBJ1-2; D ambiguous. Deletions cut 4 bases from V and 4 bases from J, with 10 bases between. Per germline, CDR1 SEHNR and CDR2 FQNEAQ (reference sequence). The CDR3 has 13 residues. The CDR3 here is CASSSGPFYGYTF. CDR3 bases: TGTGCCAGCAGCTCCGGACCGTTCTATGGCTACACCTTC.

The rearrangement links TRBV5-1 to TRBJ2-3; tentatively, D is TRBD2 (5 bases). V was trimmed by 4 bases and J by 2 bases, leaving 17 bases between them. Germline assignment: CDR1 SGHRS and CDR2 YFSETQ. The CDR3 totals 16 residues. As DNA, the CDR3 is TGCGCCAGCAGCATCACAGCCACACGGGACACAGATACGCAGTATTTT. This codes for CASSITATRDTDTQYF.

The J gene is TRBJ2-1, the V gene TRBV20-1; a weak D match, TRBD1 (5 bases). This CDR3 spans 14 amino acids. V gave up 7 bases and J gave up 2 bases, with 15 bases separating them. CDR1 is DFQATT and CDR2 is SNEGSKA in the germline V gene (reference sequence). CDR3 protein: CSGLRVETYNEQFF. In nucleotides, the CDR3 is TGCAGTGGGCTCAGGGTAGAGACCTACAATGAGCAGTTCTTC.

V usage is TRBV6-2 or TRBV6-3 and J usage is TRBJ2-7; tentative D call: TRBD2 (7 bases). The CDR3 runs to 14 residues. The germline CDR1 and CDR2 sequences are MNHEY and SVGEGT. Trimming shortened V by 2 bases and J by 2 bases, and 10 bases separated the two germline ends. For the CDR3, the DNA is TGTGCCAGCAGTTACGGGGGGGCTCCCTACGAGCAGTACTTC. The encoded protein is CASSYGGAPYEQYF.

CDR3 DNA sequence: TGTGCCAGCAGCTCCGGACTGTTCTCTGGGGCCAACGTCCTGACTTTC. It encodes CASSSGLFSGANVLTF. V usage is TRBV12-3 or TRBV12-4 and J usage is TRBJ2-6; a weak D match, TRBD2 (5 bases). The CDR3 totals 16 residues. Trimming cost V 6 bases and J 0 bases, with 12 bases left between them.

The sample holds many counts of this clonotype. The CDR3 spells CASSLERYSYEQYF. DNA of the CDR3: TGCGCCAGCAGCTTGGAACGGTACTCCTACGAGCAGTACTTC. The rearrangement uses TRBV5-1 and TRBJ2-7; the D is unclear. V was trimmed by 0 bases and J by 0 bases, leaving 7 bases between them. The CDR3 consists of 14 residues. Germline CDR1 reads SGHRS; CDR2 reads YFSETQ.

The rearrangement uses TRBV12-3 or TRBV12-4 and TRBJ1-1; TRBD1 matches 8 bases. CDR3 length: 13 amino acids. With V trimmed by 7 bases and J by 3 bases, 4 bases remained unmatched. The CDR3 nucleotides read TGTGCCAGCATCCACAGGGGGTACACTGAAGCTTTCTTT. It encodes CASIHRGYTEAFF.

This clonotype was recorded a few times. The chain is built from TRBV11-1 and TRBJ2-1; 12 bases line up with TRBD1. J was trimmed by 7 bases and V by 6 bases; bases with no gene match: 16. CDR1 is SGHAT, CDR2 FQDESV, per germline (reference sequence). The CDR3 length is 18 residues. The CDR3 protein is CASSLPGQGAGVFNEQFF. The CDR3 coding sequence is TGTGCCAGCAGTCTGCCGGGACAGGGGGCAGGGGTGTTTAATGAGCAGTTCTTC. Based on the CDR3 plus reference TRBV11-1 and TRBJ2-1, the full variable domain is EAEVAQSPRYKITEKSQAVAFWCDPISGHATLYWYRQILGQGPELLVQFQDESVVDDSQLPKDRFSAERLKGVDSTLKIQPAELGDSAMYLCASSLPGQGAGVFNEQFFGPGTRLTVL.

The sample holds a few counts of this clonotype. The chain joins TRBV24-1 to TRBJ2-5, with unresolved D. Per the germline V gene, CDR1 is KGHDR and CDR2 is SFDVKD. V lost 2 bases and J lost 2, with 8 bases in between. The length of the CDR3 is 14 residues. CDR3 sequence reads: CATSDWQLQETQYF. The CDR3, as DNA: TGTGCCACCAGTGATTGGCAACTACAAGAGACCCAGTACTTC.

The chain has TRBV12-3 or TRBV12-4 and TRBJ2-1, with 15 bases identical to TRBD2. The J segment lost 9 bases and the V segment lost 5 bases, leaving 8 bases of the junction unmatched. CDR3 length equals 16 residues. The CDR3 DNA follows: TGTGCCAGCAGTCCGGGACTAGCGGGGGGCCGAGGTGAGCAGTTCTTC. It translates to CASSPGLAGGRGEQFF.